A single sample gave rise to the 20 T cell receptor beta chains below, sequenced in a study of CD8 T cells in ankylosing spondylitis. In TCRdb, the 5' RACE reads were re-called with MiXCR into one record per CDR3 protein. The sample includes about 240,000 distinct CDR3 sequences, about 10% seen only once; the top ten take under 7%. The sample was blood, either unsorted or a sorted T cell fraction (not recorded which). These TCRs come from a male donor with ankylosing spondylitis or in good health (not recorded which).

The chain uses TRBV2 and TRBJ2-1; 12 bases agree with TRBD2. With V trimmed by 6 bases and J by 9 bases, 12 bases remained unmatched. CDR3 length: 16 amino acids. CDR1 SNHLY and CDR2 FYNNEI come from the germline V gene. The CDR3: CASSIGTSGSPGEQFF. CDR3 DNA sequence: TGTGCCAGCAGCATCGGGACTAGCGGGTCCCCGGGTGAGCAGTTCTTC.

The rearrangement uses TRBV4-2 and TRBJ2-5; 9 nucleotides match TRBD1. The V gene end was trimmed by 4 bases and the J gene end by 2 bases; junction bases not matched to a gene: 8. The CDR3 runs to 16 residues. Germline V gene lookup returns CDR1 LGHNA and CDR2 YNFKEQ. CDR3 region: CASSRTGTGYQETQYF. The DNA of the CDR3 is TGTGCCAGCAGCCGAACCGGGACAGGGTATCAAGAGACCCAGTACTTC.

This clonotype has a count of ten or more. This chain uses TRBV5-1 with TRBJ1-1, with D possibly being TRBD1 (6 bases). The ends were cut back, 0 bases at V and 5 bases at J, with 14 bases in the middle. The CDR3 runs to 15 residues. Germline-derived CDR1 and CDR2 are SGHRS and YFSETQ. CDR3 sequence (DNA): TGCGCCAGCAGCTTGGCCGGGACACAGGTAACTGAAGCTTTCTTT. Encoded protein: CASSLAGTQVTEAFF.

The V gene is TRBV5-6, the J gene TRBJ1-1; 7 nucleotides align to TRBD1. V lost 4 bases to trimming and J lost 0 bases; unmatched junction nucleotides: 9. Germline V lookup: CDR1 SGHDT, CDR2 YYEEEE. This CDR3 comprises 16 residues. The CDR3 bases are TGTGCCAGCAGCCCCATGATGGGGACAGTGAACACTGAAGCTTTCTTT. Translating it yields CASSPMMGTVNTEAFF.

This sequence joins TRBV24-1 and TRBJ1-2; D is perhaps TRBD1 (6 bases). Trimming cost V 5 bases and J 3 bases, with 12 bases left between them. Germline V gives CDR1 KGHDR, CDR2 SFDVKD. CDR3 length equals 14 residues. The DNA for the CDR3 is TGTGCCACCAGTGCCCAGGGGACCGACTATGGCTACACCTTC. Translation gives CATSAQGTDYGYTF.

This clonotype showed up many times. This chain joins TRBV5-1 and TRBJ2-3; D is possibly TRBD2 (6 bases). This CDR3 has 12 residues. Trimming took off 9 bases at V and 2 bases at J, with 10 bases between the two ends. Germline values: CDR1 SGHRS, CDR2 YFSETQ. The CDR3, as DNA: TGCGCCATCGCGGGGCTCACAGATACGCAGTATTTT. Translation: CAIAGLTDTQYF.

The chain couples TRBV4-1 to TRBJ1-1; unclear D gene. The germline V gene has CDR1 MGHRA and CDR2 YSYEKL. Trimming removed 0 bases at V and 1 base at J, with 6 bases between. The CDR3 is made up of 14 amino acids. This chain's CDR3 is CASSQDLGNTEAFF. In DNA, the CDR3 is TGCGCCAGCAGCCAAGATCTAGGGAACACTGAAGCTTTCTTT.

This clonotype has at least ten counts. The CDR3 sequence: CASSLRRGDEQFF. CDR3 nucleotides: TGTGCCAGCAGTTTGAGGAGGGGCGATGAGCAGTTCTTC. The chain links TRBV12-3 or TRBV12-4 to TRBJ2-1; D may be TRBD2 (6 bases). Trimming removed 3 bases from V and 8 bases from J, with 11 bases in between. This CDR3 is built from 13 residues.

This clonotype was seen repeatedly, ten times or more. V and J are TRBV12-3 or TRBV12-4 and TRBJ2-5, with D hard to call. V lost 6 bases, J lost 7 bases, and 18 bases lay in between. This CDR3 contains 14 residues. The CDR3 region has the DNA TGTGCCAGCAGCCTGACTCCCAACCGAGGGACCCAGTACTTC. Its translation: CASSLTPNRGTQYF.

In this sample, this clonotype turned up many times. This chain joins TRBV12-3 or TRBV12-4 and TRBJ1-2, with a tentative D call TRBD1 (6 bases). V was pared by 6 bases and J by 7 bases, with 15 bases between. The CDR3 has 13 residues. Here the CDR3 DNA reads TGTGCCAGCAGCGTGGGGGCGACCCTTGGCTACACCTTC. Its protein is CASSVGATLGYTF.

This clonotype showed up many times. The V gene is TRBV27, the J gene TRBJ2-3, with D unclear. CDR3 length: 14 amino acids. Germline lookup yields CDR1 MNHEY and CDR2 SMNVEV (reference sequence). The V end lost 2 bases, the J end lost 6 bases, and 12 bases lay between the germline ends. The DNA for the CDR3 is TGTGCCAGCAGTTTAGTATCGCCGCCTGATACGCAGTATTTT. It is translated as CASSLVSPPDTQYF.

The V gene is TRBV3-1, the J gene TRBJ1-6; D uncertain. The CDR3 totals 15 residues. Trimming removed 1 base at V and 7 bases at J, with 11 bases between. Germline CDR1 and CDR2: LGHDT and YNNKEL (reference sequence). CDR3 DNA sequence: TGTGCCAGCAGCCAAGTTTCGGGATGGAATTCACCCCTCCACTTT. Residues: CASSQVSGWNSPLHF. Full variable domain (missing parts from reference TRBV3-1 and TRBJ1-6): DTAVSQTPKYLVTQMGNDKSIKCEQNLGHDTMYWYKQDSKKFLKIMFSYNNKELIINETVPNRFSPKSPDKAHLNLHINSLELGDSAVYFCASSQVSGWNSPLHFGNGTRLTVT.

This clonotype has a count of ten or more. The chain carries TRBV11-2 and TRBJ2-7; TRBD1 aligns across 9 bases. The germline V gene has CDR1 SGHAT and CDR2 FQNNGV. The J segment lost 5 bases and the V segment lost 4 bases, leaving 9 bases of the junction unmatched. This CDR3 is 15 amino acids long. CDR3 coding DNA: TGTGCCAGCAGCTGGACAGGGGAAAAGTTCCACGAGCAGTACTTC. This gives the protein CASSWTGEKFHEQYF. Variable domain in full (rest from reference TRBV11-2 and TRBJ2-7): EAGVAQSPRYKIIEKRQSVAFWCNPISGHATLYWYQQILGQGPKLLIQFQNNGVVDDSQLPKDRFSAERLKGVDSTLKIQPAKLEDSAVYLCASSWTGEKFHEQYFGPGTRLTVT.

This clonotype was observed a single time. This chain joins TRBV7-9 and TRBJ2-1; 7 bases are shared with TRBD2. The CDR3 length is 15 residues. CDR1 SEHNR and CDR2 FQNEAQ come from the germline V gene (reference sequence). The V and J ends lost 5 bases and 5 bases, in that order; junction bases with no gene match: 9. DNA for the CDR3: TGTGCCAGCAGCCCCGAGCTAGCGGCGGACAATGAGCAGTTCTTC. Protein sequence: CASSPELAADNEQFF.

The CDR3 DNA follows: TGCGCCAGCAGCTTTGGAGGACAGGGCACAGATACGCAGTATTTT. It codes for CASSFGGQGTDTQYF. The genes are TRBV5-1 and TRBJ2-3, with 7 bases lining up with TRBD1. V lost 2 bases to trimming and J lost 1 base; unmatched junction nucleotides: 4. From germline, CDR1 is SGHRS and CDR2 YFSETQ. The CDR3 consists of 15 residues. The whole variable domain, filled in from reference TRBV5-1 and TRBJ2-3, reads KAGVTQTPRYLIKTRGQQVTLSCSPISGHRSVSWYQQTPGQGLQFLFEYFSETQRNKGNFPGRFSGRQFSNSRSEMNVSTLELGDSALYLCASSFGGQGTDTQYFGPGTRLTVL.

The rearrangement links TRBV7-2 to TRBJ1-2; no reliable D call. Trimming shortened V by 4 bases and J by 7 bases, and 16 bases separated the two germline ends. CDR1 and CDR2 from the germline V gene are SGHTA and FQGNSA. The CDR3 loop spans 14 amino acids. CDR3 DNA: TGTGCCAGCAGCTCACCCACGGGGTCGTCTGGCTACACCTTC. As protein: CASSSPTGSSGYTF. Supplemented by reference TRBV7-2 and TRBJ1-2, the full variable domain reads GAGVSQSPSNKVTEKGKDVELRCDPISGHTALYWYRQSLGQGLEFLIYFQGNSAPDKSGLPSDRFSAERTGGSVSTLTIQRTQQEDSAVYLCASSSPTGSSGYTFGSGTRLTVV.

The chain has TRBV2 and TRBJ2-7; possibly TRBD2 for D (6 bases). Per the germline V gene, CDR1 is SNHLY and CDR2 is FYNNEI. V lost 5 bases to trimming and J lost 9 bases, with 11 bases between them. CDR3 size: 11 residues. The CDR3 loop is CASSQGGLQYF. DNA for the CDR3: TGTGCCAGCAGTCAGGGAGGTCTGCAGTACTTC.

This clonotype was counted ten times or more. The chain recombines TRBV6-1 with TRBJ2-5; 13 bases are a match to TRBD2. This CDR3 contains 16 residues. V shed 5 bases and J 5 bases; nucleotides not matched to a gene: 8. CDR1 and CDR2 (germline): MNHNS, SASEGT. DNA for the CDR3: TGTGCCAGCAGTACCCGGACTAGCGGGGGACGTGAGACCCAGTACTTC. Translating gives CASSTRTSGGRETQYF.

This clonotype was found many times. This chain uses TRBV5-1 with TRBJ1-3; 7 bases fit TRBD1. The J segment lost 0 bases and the V segment lost 3 bases, leaving 6 bases of the junction unmatched. The CDR3 covers 16 residues. The germline V gene has CDR1 SGHRS and CDR2 YFSETQ. The CDR3: CASSSGQASSGNTIYF. The CDR3 nucleotides are TGCGCCAGCAGCTCCGGACAGGCGTCCTCTGGAAACACCATATATTTT.

This clonotype has a handful of counts. This chain links TRBV20-1 with TRBJ2-1, with TRBD2 identical over 11 bases. V gave up 1 base and J gave up 0 bases; unmatched junction bases: 8. From germline, CDR1 is DFQATT and CDR2 SNEGSKA (reference sequence). This CDR3 region has 18 residues. The CDR3 spells CSARGSGGAFFSYNEQFF. The CDR3, as DNA: TGCAGTGCTAGAGGTAGCGGGGGGGCCTTTTTCTCCTACAATGAGCAGTTCTTC.